These 5 T cell receptor beta chains came from one sample sequenced in a study of T cells in Graves' hyperthyroidism and ophthalmopathy. The TCR beta CDR3 regions underwent amplification using RNA transcripts as the source. When the TCR CDR3 underwent first-round RT-PCR, the HTBI primer set was used. TCRdb called the multiplex PCR reads again in MiXCR, with one record for every CDR3 protein. The sample contains about 350,000 distinct CDR3 sequences, around 18% of which appear only once. What was sequenced was blood. The receptors here all came from a woman aged 40 to 55 with Graves' ophthalmopathy.

This clonotype has a count of ten or more. The V and J genes are TRBV12-3 or TRBV12-4 and TRBJ2-7; tentatively, D is TRBD1 or TRBD2 (5 bases each). This CDR3 is 15 amino acids long. V was shortened by 1 base and J by 2 bases, with 12 bases between the two germline ends. Written as DNA, the CDR3 is TGTGCCAGCAGTTTAGGCAATGGGGGTACCTACGAGCAGTACTTC. Its translation: CASSLGNGGTYEQYF.

This clonotype was picked up many times. The V call is TRBV10-3, the J call TRBJ1-3; D is unclear. The CDR3 spans 13 residues. The V gene lost 3 bases and the J gene lost 0 bases, with 3 bases spanning the gap. Germline CDR1 ENHRY, CDR2 SYGVKD. CDR3: CAISEGSGNTIYF. CDR3 DNA: TGTGCCATCAGTGAAGGCTCTGGAAACACCATATATTTT.

This clonotype was seen many times. This chain joins TRBV5-1 and TRBJ2-7, with D unresolved. From germline, CDR1 is SGHRS and CDR2 YFSETQ. V was shortened by 3 bases and J by 6 bases, with 16 bases between the two germline ends. This CDR3 has 14 residues. The chain's CDR3 is CASSSRSGSGEQYF. DNA of the CDR3: TGCGCCAGCAGCTCCCGGTCGGGTTCGGGCGAGCAGTACTTC.

At least ten counts were recorded for this clonotype. The rearrangement joins TRBV12-3 or TRBV12-4 to TRBJ1-5, with TRBD1 matching 8 bases. The CDR3 sequence is 14 residues long. J gave up 2 bases and V 5 bases, and 2 bases lay outside the gene matches. The CDR3 loop is CASSLTGGNQPQHF. As DNA, the CDR3 is TGTGCCAGCAGTCTGACAGGGGGCAATCAGCCCCAGCATTTT.

Many counts were recorded for this clonotype. V is TRBV28 and J is TRBJ1-1, with D possibly matching TRBD1 (5 bases). Trimming took off 5 bases at V and 11 bases at J, with 12 bases between the two ends. There are 11 residues in the CDR3. In germline, CDR1 is MDHEN, CDR2 SYDVKM. CDR3 nucleotide sequence: TGTGCCAGCAGTCGTGGGTCAGGGGCTTTCTTT. Its translation: CASSRGSGAFF. Filled out from reference TRBV28 and TRBJ1-1, the complete variable domain reads DVKVTQSSRYLVKRTGEKVFLECVQDMDHENMFWYRQDPGLGLRLIYFSYDVKMKEKGDIPEGYSVSREKKERFSLILESASTNQTSMYLCASSRGSGAFFGQGTRLTVV.